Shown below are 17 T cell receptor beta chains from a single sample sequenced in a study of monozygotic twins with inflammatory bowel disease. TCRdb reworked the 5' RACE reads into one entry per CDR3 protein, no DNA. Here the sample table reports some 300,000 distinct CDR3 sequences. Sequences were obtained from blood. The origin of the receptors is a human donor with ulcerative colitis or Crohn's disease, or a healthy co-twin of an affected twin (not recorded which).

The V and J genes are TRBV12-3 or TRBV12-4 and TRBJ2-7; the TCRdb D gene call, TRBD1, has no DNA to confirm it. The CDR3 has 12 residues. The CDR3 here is CASRDRGSEQYF.

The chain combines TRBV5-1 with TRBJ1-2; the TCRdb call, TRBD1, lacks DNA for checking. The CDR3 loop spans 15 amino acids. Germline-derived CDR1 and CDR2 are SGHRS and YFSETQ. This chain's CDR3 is CASSSNREENYGYTF. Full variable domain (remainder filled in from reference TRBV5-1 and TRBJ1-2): KAGVTQTPRYLIKTRGQQVTLSCSPISGHRSVSWYQQTPGQGLQFLFEYFSETQRNKGNFPGRFSGRQFSNSRSEMNVSTLELGDSALYLCASSSNREENYGYTFGSGTRLTVV.

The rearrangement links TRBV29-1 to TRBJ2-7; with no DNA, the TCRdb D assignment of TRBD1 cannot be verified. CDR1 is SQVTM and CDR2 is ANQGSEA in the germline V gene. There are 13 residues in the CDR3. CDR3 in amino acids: CSTTTGLPSEQYF.

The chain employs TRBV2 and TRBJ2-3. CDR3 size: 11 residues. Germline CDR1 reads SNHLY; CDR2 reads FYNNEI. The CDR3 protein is CASRGSDTQYF.

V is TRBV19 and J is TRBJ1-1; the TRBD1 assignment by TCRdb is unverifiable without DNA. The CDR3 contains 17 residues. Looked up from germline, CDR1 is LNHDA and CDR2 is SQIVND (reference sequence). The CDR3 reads CASRRLGQGQQTTEAFF.

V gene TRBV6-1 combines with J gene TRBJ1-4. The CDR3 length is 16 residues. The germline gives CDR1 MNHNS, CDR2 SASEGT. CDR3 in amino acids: CASSHSQGGNNEKLFF.

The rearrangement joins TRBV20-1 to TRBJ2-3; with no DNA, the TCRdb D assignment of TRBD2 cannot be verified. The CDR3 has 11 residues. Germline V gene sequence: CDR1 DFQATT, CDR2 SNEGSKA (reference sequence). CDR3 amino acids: CSAPAGPTQYF.

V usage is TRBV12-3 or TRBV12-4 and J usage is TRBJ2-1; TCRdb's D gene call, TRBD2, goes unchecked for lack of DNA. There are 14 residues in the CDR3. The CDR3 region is CANSPSGGYNEQFF.

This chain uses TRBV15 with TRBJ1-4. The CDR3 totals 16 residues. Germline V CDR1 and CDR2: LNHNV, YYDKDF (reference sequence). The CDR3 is CATSENRDGLNEKLFF.

The CDR3 loop reads CASGPGTGGTGELFF. V and J are TRBV7-7 and TRBJ2-2; the D call from TCRdb, TRBD1, cannot be confirmed without DNA. The CDR3 sequence is 15 residues long. Germline assignment: CDR1 SSHAT and CDR2 FNYEAQ (reference sequence).

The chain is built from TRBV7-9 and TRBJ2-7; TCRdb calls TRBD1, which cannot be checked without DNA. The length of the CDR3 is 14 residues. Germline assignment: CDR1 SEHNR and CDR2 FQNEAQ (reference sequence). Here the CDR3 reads CASSLGTGNGEQYF.

CDR3 sequence: CATSDFRTDLIDTQYF. This rearrangement joins TRBV24-1 to TRBJ2-3; lacking DNA, the TRBD1 call made by TCRdb goes unchecked. CDR3 length equals 16 residues. Germline CDR1 is KGHDR and CDR2 is SFDVKD.

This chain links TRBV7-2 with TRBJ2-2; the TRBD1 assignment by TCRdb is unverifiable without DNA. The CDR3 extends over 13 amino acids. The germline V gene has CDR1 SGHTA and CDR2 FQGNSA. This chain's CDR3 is CASGAGGTGELFF.

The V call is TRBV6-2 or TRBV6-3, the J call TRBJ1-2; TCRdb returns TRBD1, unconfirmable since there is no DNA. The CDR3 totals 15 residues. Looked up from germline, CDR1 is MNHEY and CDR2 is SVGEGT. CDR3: CASSFRTGVIYGYTF.

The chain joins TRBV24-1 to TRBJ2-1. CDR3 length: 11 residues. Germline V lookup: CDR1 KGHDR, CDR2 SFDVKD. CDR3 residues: CATSLGNEQFF.

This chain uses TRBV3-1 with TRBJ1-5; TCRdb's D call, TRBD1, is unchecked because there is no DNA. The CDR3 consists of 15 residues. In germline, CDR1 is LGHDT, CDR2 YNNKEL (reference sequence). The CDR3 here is CASSRTANSNQPQHF.

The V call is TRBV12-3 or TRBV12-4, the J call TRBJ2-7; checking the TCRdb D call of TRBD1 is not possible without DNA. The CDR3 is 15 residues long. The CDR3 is CASSHTGESSYEQYF.